The TCR beta chain described here comes from a study of CD8+CD57+ T cells in acquired aplastic anemia. CD8+CD57+ cell expansion had been shown by flow cytometry in patients chosen for sequencing. Profiles of TCR beta VDJ and CDR3 were generated from a genomic DNA template. TCRdb re-analysed the reads in MiXCR, keeping a single row per CDR3 protein. The sample lists around 210,000 distinct CDR3 sequences, less than 75% occurring once. This clonotype occurred once. The clonotype comes from a human donor with aplastic anemia. The sample comprised sorted CD4+, CD8+, or CD8+CD57+ T cells (not recorded which) from PBMCs.

CDR3 nucleotide sequence: TGCGCCAGCAGCTTGGCCAATAGCGGGAGGGCCCGCGGGGAGCTGTTTTTT. Translated, it gives CASSLANSGRARGELFF. This chain connects TRBV5-1 to TRBJ1-1; 11 nucleotides align to TRBD2. The assigned J gene may be wrong: the sequence end matches TRBJ2-2 better. The length of the CDR3 is 17 residues. Per the germline V gene, CDR1 is SGHRS and CDR2 is YFSETQ.